This T cell receptor (beta chain) comes out of a study of naive and memory T cell subsets. Germline loops: CDR1 SEHNR, CDR2 FQNEAQ (reference sequence). Trimming cost V 0 bases and J 4 bases, with 12 bases left between them. This CDR3 contains 16 residues. An oligonucleotide containing a UMI was ligated to the 3' end of TCR cDNA. Whole blood, roughly 2.4 ml, came from adult healthy volunteers. Reverse transcription used DNase-treated unsorted total RNA, aiming for roughly 1 to 1000 ng. Four PCR rounds used nested alpha and beta constant region primers plus the SP2 primer. TCRdb processed the 5' RACE reads anew with MiXCR; each CDR3 protein has one entry. The table records approximately 58,000 distinct CDR3 sequences, about 7% of them present only once.

The sequence was obtained from a male donor in good health. The chain has TRBV7-9 and TRBJ2-2; D perhaps matches TRBD2 (6 bases). CDR3 residues: CASSLAPGTSTGELFF. DNA of the CDR3: TGTGCCAGCAGCTTAGCGCCCGGGACTTCCACCGGGGAGCTGTTTTTT.